The 32 T cell receptor beta chains reported below all come from one sample, sequenced in a study of identifying expanded T cells in peripheral blood. Profiled with immunoSEQ multiplex PCR; TCRdb holds only in-frame clones, not every one. This sample has more than 90,000 clones, with around 90% found just once. Sample: blood. The receptors originated from a person between 18 and 75 years old in good health.

This rearrangement joins TRBV15 to TRBJ1-5; D may be TRBD1 (5 bases). V was cut by 1 base and J by 4 bases, with 11 bases left in between. The CDR3 contains 15 residues. From germline, CDR1 is LNHNV and CDR2 YYDKDF (reference sequence). The CDR3 DNA reads as TGTGCCACCAGCAGAGCCCGCGGGGGGAATCAGCCCCAGCATTTT. As protein: CATSRARGGNQPQHF.

The V call is TRBV6-5, the J call TRBJ2-7; TRBD1 agrees at 10 bases. The CDR3 loop spans 14 amino acids. The germline CDR1 and CDR2 sequences are MNHEY and SVGAGI. V dropped 6 bases and J dropped 4; count of bases not matched to a gene: 6. CDR3 nucleotide sequence: TGTGCCAGCAGGGGGACAGGGGTGAAATACGAGCAGTACTTC. Amino acids: CASRGTGVKYEQYF.

The chain is built from TRBV7-2 and TRBJ2-7; possibly TRBD1 for D (6 bases). Deletions cut 6 bases from V and 3 bases from J, with 9 bases between. Germline CDR1 is SGHTA and CDR2 is FQGNSA. The CDR3 is 12 residues long. The CDR3 DNA reads as TGTGCCAGCAGTGGCAGGGGCTACGAGCAGTACTTC. This sequence encodes CASSGRGYEQYF.

The chain links TRBV5-6 to TRBJ1-1; no reliable D call. In germline, CDR1 is SGHDT, CDR2 YYEEEE. Deletions cut 0 bases from V and 5 bases from J, with 8 bases between. CDR3 length: 13 residues. The CDR3 nucleotides read TGTGCCAGCAGCTTGGGTCGGAGGACTGAAGCTTTCTTT. This sequence encodes CASSLGRRTEAFF.

The chain couples TRBV27 to TRBJ1-2; a weak D match, TRBD1 (5 bases). Per the germline V gene, CDR1 is MNHEY and CDR2 is SMNVEV (reference sequence). This CDR3 has 15 residues. The V and J ends lost 0 bases and 1 base respectively, with 9 bases between them. The CDR3 coding sequence is TGTGCCAGCAGTTTATCGAGCGGGGGTAACTATGGCTACACCTTC. Translated, it gives CASSLSSGGNYGYTF.

J is TRBJ2-5 and V is TRBV2, with D perhaps TRBD2 (5 bases). The DNA end lines up better with TRBJ2-7; the J call may be wrong. The germline V gene has CDR1 SNHLY and CDR2 FYNNEI. This CDR3 contains 13 residues. CDR3 sequence reads: CASSEDSLYEQYF. The CDR3 DNA reads as TGTGCCAGCAGTGAGGACTCCCTCTACGAGCAGTACTTC.

This clone was counted between two and nine times. The V gene is TRBV5-1, the J gene TRBJ1-4, with D tentatively TRBD1 (6 bases). Germline lookup yields CDR1 SGHRS and CDR2 YFSETQ. The CDR3 has 14 amino acids. Trimming pared 3 bases from V and 4 bases from J, leaving 10 bases between. The CDR3 here is CASSSGADNEKLFF. CDR3 sequence (DNA): TGCGCCAGCAGCTCGGGGGCGGATAATGAAAAACTGTTTTTT.

The CDR3 region is CASSQEPTGLAGTDTQYF. The CDR3, as DNA: TGCGCCAGCAGCCAAGAACCGACGGGACTAGCGGGCACAGATACGCAGTATTTT. The chain links TRBV4-1 to TRBJ2-3; 11 bases are a match to TRBD2. The junction had 6 bases not matched to a gene; V was cut back by 0 bases and J by 1 base. The CDR3 totals 18 residues. The germline V gene has CDR1 MGHRA and CDR2 YSYEKL.

This sequence joins TRBV27 and TRBJ2-2; TRBD1 aligns across 9 bases. Trimming at V came to 5 bases and at J to 3 bases, leaving 4 bases not matched to a gene. The CDR3 has 15 residues. Germline assignment: CDR1 MNHEY and CDR2 SMNVEV (reference sequence). CDR3 nucleotides: TGTGCCAGCAGTCCGGGACAGGGCCACACCGGGGAGCTGTTTTTT. Its translation is CASSPGQGHTGELFF.

Here the CDR3 DNA reads TGCAGCGTTGTTAAATGGGGCGTCTCCTCTGGAAACACCATATATTTT. Its protein product is CSVVKWGVSSGNTIYF. The chain joins TRBV29-1 to TRBJ1-3, with D perhaps TRBD1 (5 bases). There are 16 residues in the CDR3. Germline V gene sequence: CDR1 SQVTM, CDR2 ANQGSEA. Between the trimmed V and J ends, which lost 4 bases and 0 bases, there was a span of 16 bases. The full variable domain, rest sourced from reference TRBV29-1 and TRBJ1-3, is SAVISQKPSRDICQRGTSLTIQCQVDSQVTMMFWYRQQPGQSLTLIATANQGSEATYESGFVIDKFPISRPNLTFSTLTVSNMSPEDSSIYLCSVVKWGVSSGNTIYFGEGSWLTVV.

The V call is TRBV10-1, the J call TRBJ1-5, with D possibly matching TRBD1 (5 bases). The V end lost 3 bases, the J end lost 1 base, and 7 bases lay between the germline ends. The germline CDR1 and CDR2 sequences are WNHNN and SYGVQD (reference sequence). The CDR3 totals 14 residues. The chain's CDR3 is CASSDRVSNQPQHF. As DNA, the CDR3 is TGCGCCAGCAGTGACAGGGTCAGCAATCAGCCCCAGCATTTT.

The gene calls are TRBV5-1 and TRBJ2-3, with 7 bases fitting TRBD1. The V gene's germline CDR1 is SGHRS and CDR2 YFSETQ. The length of the CDR3 is 15 residues. J lost 2 bases, V lost 5 bases, and 8 bases had no gene match. The CDR3 here is CASSTTGANTDTQYF. The CDR3 DNA reads as TGCGCCAGCAGTACTACAGGGGCGAACACAGATACGCAGTATTTT.

CDR3 in DNA: TGTGCCAGCAGTCGGGACAGAATTAACGGGGAGCTGTTTTTT. Protein sequence: CASSRDRINGELFF. The chain is built from TRBV6-5 and TRBJ2-2; 7 nucleotides agree with TRBD1. The CDR3 contains 14 residues. Germline V CDR1 and CDR2: MNHEY, SVGAGI. With 5 bases clipped from V and 7 bases from J, the junction kept 7 bases outside the gene matches.

The CDR3 loop is CSVDLGRDGYTF. Written as DNA, the CDR3 is TGCAGCGTTGATTTGGGCAGGGATGGCTACACCTTC. The chain couples TRBV29-1 to TRBJ1-2, with a weak D call TRBD1 (5 bases). Germline V lookup: CDR1 SQVTM, CDR2 ANQGSEA. Deletions cut 3 bases from V and 6 bases from J, with 11 bases between. This CDR3 region has 12 residues.

The chain links TRBV7-6 to TRBJ1-1, with D uncertain. Trimming removed 4 bases at V and 0 bases at J, with 6 bases between. The CDR3 sequence is 13 residues long. Germline assignment: CDR1 SGHVS and CDR2 FNYEAQ. The CDR3 region has the DNA TGTGCCAGCAGCTGGACGGTGAACACTGAAGCTTTCTTT. Amino acid sequence: CASSWTVNTEAFF.

Only one count was recorded for this clone. V usage is TRBV27 and J usage is TRBJ2-1; TRBD1 aligns across 7 bases. Germline CDR1 is MNHEY and CDR2 is SMNVEV (reference sequence). With 0 bases clipped from V and 4 bases from J, the junction kept 9 bases outside the gene matches. This CDR3 spans 17 amino acids. The CDR3 nucleotides are TGTGCCAGCAGTTTATCGCAGGCGGACAGGTCATACAATGAGCAGTTCTTC. It is translated as CASSLSQADRSYNEQFF.

The chain is built from TRBV14 and TRBJ1-5; 7 nucleotides agree with TRBD1. The J segment lost 3 bases and the V segment lost 7 bases, leaving 3 bases of the junction unmatched. Germline values: CDR1 SGHDN, CDR2 FVKESK. The CDR3 length is 13 residues. CDR3 sequence (DNA): TGTGCCAGCATGGGACAGCACAATCAGCCCCAGCATTTT. Translation gives CASMGQHNQPQHF. Based on the CDR3 plus reference TRBV14 and TRBJ1-5, the full variable domain is EAGVTQFPSHSVIEKGQTVTLRCDPISGHDNLYWYRRVMGKEIKFLLHFVKESKQDESGMPNNRFLAERTGGTYSTLKVQPAELEDSGVYFCASMGQHNQPQHFGDGTRLSIL.

V is TRBV12-5 and J is TRBJ1-2; possible D gene TRBD1, 6 bases. Looked up from germline, CDR1 is LGHNT and CDR2 is FRNRAP. Trimming took 7 bases from V and 4 from J, leaving 19 bases between them. This CDR3 is built from 15 residues. Written as DNA, the CDR3 is TGTGCTAGTGCCCTTGGGGGCGGGGGAGTCTATGGCTACACCTTC. The encoded protein is CASALGGGGVYGYTF.

This clone came up a few times. The J gene is TRBJ1-6, the V gene TRBV18, with D maybe TRBD1 (6 bases). From germline, CDR1 is KGHSH and CDR2 LQKENI. The length of the CDR3 is 15 residues. The V and J ends lost 3 bases and 9 bases respectively, with 15 bases between them. CDR3 DNA: TGTGCCAGCTCACCTCAGGCGCAGGGGCCTTCACCCCTCCACTTT. Translation: CASSPQAQGPSPLHF.

This clone was observed a few times. The chain employs TRBV28 and TRBJ1-3; D is possibly TRBD1 (5 bases). The length of the CDR3 is 14 residues. Germline loops: CDR1 MDHEN, CDR2 SYDVKM. The V end lost 5 bases, the J end lost 2 bases, and 10 bases lay between the germline ends. The CDR3 loop reads CASSLGGTGNTIYF. The CDR3 coding sequence is TGTGCCAGCAGTCTTGGGGGAACTGGAAACACCATATATTTT.

The chain combines TRBV19 with TRBJ2-3; TRBD2 agrees at 11 bases. The CDR3 totals 17 residues. Looked up from germline, CDR1 is LNHDA and CDR2 is SQIVND (reference sequence). Losses at the gene ends were 3 bases for V and 3 bases for J; bases not matched to a gene: 8. CDR3 residues: CASSIRNSGGVTDTQYF. The CDR3 bases are TGTGCCAGTAGTATCCGGAATAGCGGGGGGGTAACAGATACGCAGTATTTT.

The chain employs TRBV21-1 and TRBJ1-5; no check of the table's D call, TRBD1, against the DNA was made. TRBV21-1 represents a pseudogene. CDR3 size: 16 residues. The CDR3 nucleotides read TGTGCCAGCAGTCGCTACCAGGGGTCTAGCAATCAGCCCCAGCATTTT. The encoded protein is CASSRYQGSSNQPQHF.

J is TRBJ1-5 and V is TRBV10-3, with D uncertain. From germline, CDR1 is ENHRY and CDR2 SYGVKD. Trimming cost V 8 bases and J 1 base, with 9 bases left between them. CDR3 length equals 13 residues. CDR3 in DNA: TGTGCCATCTCCCCGGGGAGCAATCAGCCCCAGCATTTT. Translated: CAISPGSNQPQHF.

This clone has more than one count but fewer than ten. This chain uses TRBV7-2 with TRBJ1-5; D is possibly TRBD1 (5 bases). Trimming took off 5 bases at V and 0 bases at J, with 20 bases between the two ends. The germline V gene has CDR1 SGHTA and CDR2 FQGNSA. This CDR3 is built from 18 residues. This chain's CDR3 is CASSPVGSGAYSNQPQHF. CDR3 DNA: TGTGCCAGCAGCCCCGTAGGTAGCGGGGCTTATAGCAATCAGCCCCAGCATTTT.

The genes are TRBV10-3 and TRBJ1-3; 10 nucleotides line up with TRBD1. The CDR3 runs to 18 residues. V trimming: 4 bases; J trimming: 9 bases; junction bases outside the gene matches: 18. CDR1 ENHRY and CDR2 SYGVKD come from the germline V gene. CDR3: CAISGGAGTGVKEGTIYF. The CDR3 DNA is TGTGCCATCAGTGGCGGTGCGGGGACAGGGGTAAAGGAAGGCACCATATATTTT.

The rearrangement joins TRBV11-2 to TRBJ2-2; either TRBD1 or TRBD2 may fit D (6 bases each). V was trimmed by 0 bases and J by 1 base, leaving 15 bases between them. CDR3 length: 18 residues. Germline CDR1 is SGHAT and CDR2 is FQNNGV. The CDR3 region has the DNA TGTGCCAGCAGCTTAGACCAGGGCGGGACAAGGAACACCGGGGAGCTGTTTTTT. Amino acids: CASSLDQGGTRNTGELFF.

This clone was counted many times. The chain uses TRBV6-1 and TRBJ2-3, with D possibly being TRBD2 (6 bases). In germline, CDR1 is MNHNS, CDR2 SASEGT. The CDR3 runs to 14 residues. The V end was cut by 2 bases, the J end by 5 bases, with 11 bases between. CDR3 DNA: TGTGCCAGCAGTGAAAAGGTGGAGGGAGATACGCAGTATTTT. This gives the protein CASSEKVEGDTQYF.

The J gene is TRBJ2-7, the V gene TRBV25-1; 8 positions match TRBD2. Germline V lookup: CDR1 MGHDK, CDR2 SYGVNS. CDR3 size: 14 residues. V gave up 2 bases and J gave up 9 bases; unmatched junction bases: 9. The CDR3 DNA reads TGTGCCAGCAGTGAACCGGGGGGGGTTGTGCGGCAGTACTTC. It yields the protein CASSEPGGVVRQYF.

The chain employs TRBV5-1 and TRBJ2-1, with D maybe TRBD1 (6 bases). The CDR3 spans 15 residues. The V gene's germline CDR1 is SGHRS and CDR2 YFSETQ. Trimming took off 1 base at V and 3 bases at J, with 11 bases between the two ends. CDR3 protein: CASSLRSGVYNEQFF. In DNA, the CDR3 is TGCGCCAGCAGCTTGAGGTCAGGGGTCTACAATGAGCAGTTCTTC.

This chain joins TRBV10-3 and TRBJ2-2; D is perhaps TRBD1 (5 bases). This CDR3 is 16 amino acids long. With 4 bases removed from V and 2 bases from J, the gap between germline ends came to 14 bases. The V gene's germline CDR1 is ENHRY and CDR2 SYGVKD. CDR3 region: CAISGTDKANTGELFF. For the CDR3, the DNA is TGTGCCATCAGTGGGACGGACAAGGCAAACACCGGGGAGCTGTTTTTT.

The rearrangement links TRBV5-1 to TRBJ2-1, with D possibly being TRBD1 or TRBD2 (5 bases each). Germline V CDR1 and CDR2: SGHRS, YFSETQ. The CDR3 contains 15 residues. With 7 bases removed from V and 9 bases from J, the gap between germline ends came to 23 bases. The CDR3 reads CASAEGTGPDREQFF. In DNA, the CDR3 is TGCGCCAGCGCCGAGGGAACAGGTCCCGATCGTGAGCAGTTCTTC.

V usage is TRBV5-5 and J usage is TRBJ2-6; D remains ambiguous. The V gene lost 2 bases and the J gene lost 1 base, with 4 bases spanning the gap. The CDR3 loop spans 14 amino acids. Germline CDR1 SGHKS, CDR2 YYEKEE (reference sequence). The CDR3 nucleotides read TGTGCCAGCAGCTTTAGATCTGGGGCCAACGTCCTGACTTTC. It yields the protein CASSFRSGANVLTF.